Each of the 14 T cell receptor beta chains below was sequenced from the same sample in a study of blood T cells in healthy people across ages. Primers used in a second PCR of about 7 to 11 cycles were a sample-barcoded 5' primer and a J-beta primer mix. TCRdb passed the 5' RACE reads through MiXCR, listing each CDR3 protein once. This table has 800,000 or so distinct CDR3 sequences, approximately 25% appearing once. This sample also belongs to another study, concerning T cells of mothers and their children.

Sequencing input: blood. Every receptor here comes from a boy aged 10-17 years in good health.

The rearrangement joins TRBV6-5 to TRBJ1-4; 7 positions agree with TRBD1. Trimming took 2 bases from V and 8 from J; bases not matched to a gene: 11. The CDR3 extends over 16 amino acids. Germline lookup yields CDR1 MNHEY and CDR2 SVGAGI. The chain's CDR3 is CASSYANRGGGEKLFF. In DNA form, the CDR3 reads TGTGCCAGCAGTTACGCGAACAGGGGCGGTGGCGAAAAACTGTTTTTT.

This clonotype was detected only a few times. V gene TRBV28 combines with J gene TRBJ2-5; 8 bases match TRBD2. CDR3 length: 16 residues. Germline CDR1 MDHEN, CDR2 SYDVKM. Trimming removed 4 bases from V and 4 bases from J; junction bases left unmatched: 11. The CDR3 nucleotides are TGTGCCAGCAGTTCCCACCAGCGGGAGAAAGGAGAGACCCAGTACTTC. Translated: CASSSHQREKGETQYF. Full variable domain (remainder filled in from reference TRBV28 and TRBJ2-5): DVKVTQSSRYLVKRTGEKVFLECVQDMDHENMFWYRQDPGLGLRLIYFSYDVKMKEKGDIPEGYSVSREKKERFSLILESASTNQTSMYLCASSSHQREKGETQYFGPGTRLLVL.

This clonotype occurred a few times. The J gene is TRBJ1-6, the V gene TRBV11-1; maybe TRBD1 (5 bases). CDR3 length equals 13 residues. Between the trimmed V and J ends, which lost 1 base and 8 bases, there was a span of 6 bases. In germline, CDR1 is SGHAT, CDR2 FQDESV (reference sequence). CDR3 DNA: TGTGCCAGCAGCTTAGGAGGGGATTCACCCCTCCACTTT. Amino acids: CASSLGGDSPLHF.

The CDR3 here is CASSGSGPRVSPLHF. DNA for the CDR3: TGTGCCAGCAGTGGGTCAGGACCAAGGGTATCACCCCTCCACTTT. This rearrangement joins TRBV2 to TRBJ1-6; D is undetermined. The V end was cut by 4 bases, the J end by 10 bases, with 17 bases between. This CDR3 is built from 15 residues. Per germline, CDR1 SNHLY and CDR2 FYNNEI.

CDR3 in amino acids: CATKAGADYEQYF. The CDR3 nucleotides read TGTGCCACCAAGGCGGGGGCGGACTACGAGCAGTACTTC. The gene calls are TRBV6-6 and TRBJ2-7; D is possibly TRBD2 (7 bases). Trimming shortened V by 10 bases and J by 3 bases, and 16 bases separated the two germline ends. There are 13 residues in the CDR3. Germline CDR1 is MNHNY and CDR2 is SVGAGI (reference sequence).

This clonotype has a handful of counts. In DNA form, the CDR3 reads TGTGCCAGCAGCTTAGAAGGATTAGGGAACCACGAGCAGTACTTC. Residues: CASSLEGLGNHEQYF. The chain uses TRBV7-2 and TRBJ2-7, with D unclear. CDR3 length: 15 amino acids. Between the trimmed V and J ends, which lost 1 base and 5 bases, there was a span of 15 bases. Germline CDR1 is SGHTA and CDR2 is FQGNSA.

CDR3 DNA: TGTGCCAGCAGCTTTAGACAGGCGAACACTGAAGCTTTCTTT. Protein product: CASSFRQANTEAFF. The chain has TRBV11-2 and TRBJ1-1; TRBD1 might be the D (6 bases). Germline CDR1 is SGHAT and CDR2 is FQNNGV. V was shortened by 3 bases and J by 1 base, with 9 bases between the two germline ends. The CDR3 contains 14 residues.

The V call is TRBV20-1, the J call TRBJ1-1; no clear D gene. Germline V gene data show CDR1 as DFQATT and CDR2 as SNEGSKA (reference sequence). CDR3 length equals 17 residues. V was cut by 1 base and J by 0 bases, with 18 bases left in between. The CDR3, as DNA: TGCAGTGCTAGAGCTGAGGTTCCGACGACGGTGAACACTGAAGCTTTCTTT. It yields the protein CSARAEVPTTVNTEAFF.

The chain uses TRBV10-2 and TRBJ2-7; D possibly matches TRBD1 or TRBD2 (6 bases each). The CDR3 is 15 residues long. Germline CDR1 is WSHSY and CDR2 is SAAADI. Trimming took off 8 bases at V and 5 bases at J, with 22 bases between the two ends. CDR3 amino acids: CASLPNDGGGDEQYF. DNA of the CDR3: TGCGCCAGCCTTCCTAACGACGGGGGCGGCGACGAGCAGTACTTC.

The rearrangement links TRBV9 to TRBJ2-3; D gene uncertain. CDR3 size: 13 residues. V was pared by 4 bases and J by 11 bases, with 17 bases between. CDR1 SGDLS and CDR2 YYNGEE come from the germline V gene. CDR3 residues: CASSTQTAQLQYF. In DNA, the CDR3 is TGTGCCAGCAGCACACAGACGGCCCAGCTGCAGTATTTT. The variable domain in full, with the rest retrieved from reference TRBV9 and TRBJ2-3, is DSGVTQTPKHLITATGQRVTLRCSPRSGDLSVYWYQQSLDQGLQFLIQYYNGEERAKGNILERFSAQQFPDLHSELNLSSLELGDSALYFCASSTQTAQLQYFGPGTRLTVL.

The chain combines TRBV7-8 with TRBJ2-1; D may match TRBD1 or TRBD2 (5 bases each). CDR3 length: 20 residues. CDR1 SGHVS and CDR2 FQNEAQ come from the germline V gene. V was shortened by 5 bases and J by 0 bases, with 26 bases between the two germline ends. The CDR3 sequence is CASSTKWARGRTSSYNEQFF. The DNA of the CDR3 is TGTGCCAGCAGCACGAAATGGGCGAGGGGCCGGACAAGCTCCTACAATGAGCAGTTCTTC.

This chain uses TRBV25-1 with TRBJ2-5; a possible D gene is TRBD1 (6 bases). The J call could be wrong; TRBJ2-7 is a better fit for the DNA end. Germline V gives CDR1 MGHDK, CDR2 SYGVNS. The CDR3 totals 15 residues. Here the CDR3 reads CASSESGVFPYEQYF. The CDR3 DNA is TGTGCCAGCAGTGAATCAGGGGTTTTTCCCTACGAGCAGTACTTC.

The CDR3 here is CASSQEGLDGGSYNEQFF. The CDR3 DNA reads TGCGCCAGCAGCCAAGAGGGACTAGACGGAGGCTCCTACAATGAGCAGTTCTTC. V usage is TRBV4-3 and J usage is TRBJ2-1, with TRBD2 matching 8 bases. The CDR3 is 18 residues long. J was trimmed by 0 bases and V by 0 bases; bases with no gene match: 7. Germline CDR1 and CDR2: LGHNA and YSLEER.

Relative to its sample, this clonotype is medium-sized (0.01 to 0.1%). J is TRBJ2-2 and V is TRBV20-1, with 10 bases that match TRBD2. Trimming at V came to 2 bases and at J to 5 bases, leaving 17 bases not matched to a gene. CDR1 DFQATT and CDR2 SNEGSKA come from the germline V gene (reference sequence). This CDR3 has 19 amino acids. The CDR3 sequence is CSARSLAGDGVSVTGELFF. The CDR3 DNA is TGCAGTGCTAGAAGTCTAGCGGGAGATGGGGTGTCGGTTACCGGGGAGCTGTTTTTT.